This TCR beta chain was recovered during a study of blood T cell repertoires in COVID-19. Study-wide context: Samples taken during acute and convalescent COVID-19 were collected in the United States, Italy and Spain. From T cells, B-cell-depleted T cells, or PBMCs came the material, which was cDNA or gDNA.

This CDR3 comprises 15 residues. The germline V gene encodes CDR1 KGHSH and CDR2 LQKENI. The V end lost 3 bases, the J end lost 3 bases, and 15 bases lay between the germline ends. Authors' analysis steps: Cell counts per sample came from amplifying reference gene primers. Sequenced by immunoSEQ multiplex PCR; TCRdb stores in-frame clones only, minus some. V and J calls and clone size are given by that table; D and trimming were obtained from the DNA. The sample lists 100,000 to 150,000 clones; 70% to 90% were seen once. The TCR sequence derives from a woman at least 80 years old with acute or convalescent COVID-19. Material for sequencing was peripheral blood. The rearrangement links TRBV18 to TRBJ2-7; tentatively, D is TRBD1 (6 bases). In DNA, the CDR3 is TGTGCCAGCTCACCGGCGAGACAGGACTTCTACGAGCAGTACTTC. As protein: CASSPARQDFYEQYF.